A selection of T cell receptor beta chains follows, all from one sample in a study of blood T cell repertoires in COVID-19. Produced via immunoSEQ multiplex PCR; TCRdb's table is partial and in-frame only. The sample contains about 150,000 clones, about 90% of which appear only once. The sample consisted of peripheral blood. Source of these receptors: a man in his forties or fifties with acute or convalescent COVID-19. Both conserved end residues are part of each CDR3. D genes are given only for firm matches. Expanded clones get a size class; other rows say once, few or many, or leave the size out.

>TRBV6-6|TRBD2|NA|TRBJ2-3
CASSLGGVTQYF
TGTGCCAGCAGTTTGGGGGGGGTTACGCAGTATTTT
>TRBV7-2|TRBD2|NA|TRBJ2-1
CASSPPGTNNEQFF
TGTGCCAGCAGCCCTCCCGGGACTAACAATGAGCAGTTCTTC
>TRBV7-9|NA|NA|TRBJ2-1
CASSLKGGGLSPYNEQFF
TGTGCCAGCAGCTTAAAAGGGGGGGGACTGAGCCCTTACAATGAGCAGTTCTTC
>TRBV5-4|TRBD2|once|TRBJ2-5
CASSPGLAGVGETQYF
TGTGCCAGCAGCCCAGGACTAGCGGGGGTGGGGGAGACCCAGTACTTC
>TRBV5-4|NA|NA|TRBJ2-5
CASSPVAAAKGETQYF
TGTGCCAGCAGCCCTGTAGCAGCCGCAAAGGGGGAGACCCAGTACTTC
>TRBV2|TRBD1|NA|TRBJ1-2
CASKGGPGYTF
TGTGCCAGCAAAGGGGGCCCTGGCTACACCTTC
>TRBV28|NA|few|TRBJ1-2
CASSSWTGVAYGYTF
TGTGCCAGCAGTTCCTGGACTGGGGTGGCCTATGGCTACACCTTC
>TRBV19|NA|NA|TRBJ2-3
CASSKASDTQYF
TGTGCCAGTAGTAAAGCGTCAGATACGCAGTATTTT
>TRBV2|TRBD1|once|TRBJ2-2
CASRGTGPNTGELFF
TGTGCCAGCAGGGGGACAGGGCCGAACACCGGGGAGCTGTTTTTT
>TRBV29-1|TRBD2|NA|TRBJ2-1
CSVRRGGGDNEQFF
TGCAGCGTTAGGCGGGGGGGCGGAGACAATGAGCAGTTCTTC
>TRBV7-9|TRBD1|NA|TRBJ2-7
CASSFLNRGEDEQYF
TGTGCCAGCAGCTTTTTAAACAGGGGCGAGGACGAGCAGTACTTC
>TRBV28|TRBD2|NA|TRBJ2-3
CASSPAGLAADTQYF
TGTGCCAGCAGCCCCGCGGGACTAGCCGCAGATACGCAGTATTTT
>TRBV19|NA|NA|TRBJ1-4
CASRWAGTNEKLFF
TGTGCCAGTAGGTGGGCAGGGACTAATGAAAAACTGTTTTTT
>TRBV6-5|TRBD1|NA|TRBJ1-1
CASSRGQGDTEAFF
TGTGCCAGCAGCAGGGGGCAAGGGGACACTGAAGCTTTCTTT
>TRBV24-1|TRBD1|NA|TRBJ2-3
CATSDFIGQGDTDTQYF
TGTGCCACCAGTGATTTTATCGGACAGGGGGACACAGATACGCAGTATTTT
>TRBV18|TRBD1|NA|TRBJ2-2
CASSPPTGDRGSGELFF
TGTGCCAGCTCACCGCCAACGGGGGACAGGGGTTCCGGGGAGCTGTTTTTT
>TRBV7-3|TRBD1|NA|TRBJ1-2
CASSSGQGGGYTF
TGTGCCAGCAGCTCCGGACAGGGAGGTGGCTACACCTTC
>TRBV4-2|TRBD1|NA|TRBJ2-2
CASSPRDREDTGELFF
TGTGCCAGCAGCCCCCGGGACAGGGAGGACACCGGGGAGCTGTTTTTT
>TRBV29-1|TRBD1|NA|TRBJ1-2
CSATTLDRGRGYGYTF
TGCAGCGCTACTACTCTCGACAGGGGGCGAGGGTATGGCTACACCTTC
>TRBV7-8|NA|NA|TRBJ1-2
CASSLTGYGYTF
TGTGCCAGCAGCCTTACAGGGTATGGCTACACCTTC
>TRBV28|TRBD2|NA|TRBJ2-7
CASLPGGWHSSGYEQYF
TGTGCCAGCCTCCCGGGGGGATGGCACTCTTCAGGCTACGAGCAGTACTTC
>TRBV5-1|TRBD1|NA|TRBJ2-2
CASSTGQPSNTGELFF
TGCGCCAGCAGCACGGGACAGCCATCGAACACCGGGGAGCTGTTTTTT
>TRBV10-3|TRBD1|NA|TRBJ1-2
CAIRVQGTGVPGVLPPDTF
TGTGCCATCAGGGTGCAGGGGACAGGGGTCCCAGGGGTCCTCCCCCCGGACACCTTC
>TRBV28|NA|NA|TRBJ1-1
CASSLRGWGTEAFF
TGTGCCAGCAGTTTAAGGGGGTGGGGGACTGAAGCTTTCTTT
>TRBV28|NA|NA|TRBJ2-1
CASIPAPRDNEQFF
TGTGCCAGCATCCCCGCGCCCCGAGACAATGAGCAGTTCTTC
>TRBV7-3|TRBD2|NA|TRBJ2-1
CASSQGAGDYNEQFF
TGTGCCAGCAGCCAGGGAGCGGGGGACTACAATGAGCAGTTCTTC
>TRBV4-2|NA|NA|TRBJ2-1
CASSQAQRSSYNEQFF
TGTGCCAGCAGCCAAGCCCAGAGGAGCTCCTACAATGAGCAGTTCTTC
>TRBV18|NA|NA|TRBJ1-2
CASSSLPQGSDYGYTF
TGTGCCAGCTCATCATTACCACAGGGATCCGACTATGGCTACACCTTC
>TRBV13|NA|NA|TRBJ2-1
CASSFTGNEQFF
TGTGCCAGCAGTTTTACGGGCAATGAGCAGTTCTTC
>TRBV30|NA|NA|TRBJ2-3
CAWSPHTDTQYF
TGTGCCTGGAGTCCACACACAGATACGCAGTATTTT
>TRBV7-2|NA|once|TRBJ2-2
CASSLRTVGTGELFF
TGTGCCAGCAGCTTACGGACAGTAGGAACCGGGGAGCTGTTTTTT
>TRBV6-5|TRBD2|NA|TRBJ2-3
CASSLRGADTQYF
TGTGCCAGCAGTTTGCGGGGGGCAGATACGCAGTATTTT